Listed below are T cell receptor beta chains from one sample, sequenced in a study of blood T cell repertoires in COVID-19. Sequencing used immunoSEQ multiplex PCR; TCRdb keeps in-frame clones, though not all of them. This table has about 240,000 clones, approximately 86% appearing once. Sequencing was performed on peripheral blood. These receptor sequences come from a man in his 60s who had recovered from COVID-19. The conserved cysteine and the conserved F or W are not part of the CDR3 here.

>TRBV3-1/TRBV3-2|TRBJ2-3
ASSQGDWRTDTQY
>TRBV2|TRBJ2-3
ASSWDRSTDTQY
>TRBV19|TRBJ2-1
ASSPIGAYNEQF
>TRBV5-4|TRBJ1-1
ASSLPGGLRTEAF
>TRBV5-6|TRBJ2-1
ASSLFQGHNEQF
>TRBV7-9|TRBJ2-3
ASRLTSSSTDTQY
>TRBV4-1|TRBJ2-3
ASSLTGDSRTDTQY
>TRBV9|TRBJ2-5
ASSAGAGTGGGKTQY
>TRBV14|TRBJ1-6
ASSQYPYGSSYNSPLH
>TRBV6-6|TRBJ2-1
ASSYGTYNEQF
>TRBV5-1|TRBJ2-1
ASSTDGPSYNEQF
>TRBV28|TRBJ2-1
ASSKTPNEQF
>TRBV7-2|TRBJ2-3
ASSLGGGANSQY
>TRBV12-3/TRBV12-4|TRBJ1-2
ASSLGAGYGYT
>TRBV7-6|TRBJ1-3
ASSSLPQGNSGNTIY
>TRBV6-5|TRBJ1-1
ASNAMGGGTEAF
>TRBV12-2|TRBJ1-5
ASRLAPAGGRNQPQH
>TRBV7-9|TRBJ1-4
ASSSTSLGEKLF
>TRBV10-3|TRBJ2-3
AISEWDTYDTDTQY
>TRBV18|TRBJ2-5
ASSLGGPQETQY
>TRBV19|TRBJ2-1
ASSPGPRLHNEQF
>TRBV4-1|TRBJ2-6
ASSQDVQRTFSGANVLT
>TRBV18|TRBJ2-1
ASSVLAGPQEQF
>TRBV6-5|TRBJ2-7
ATVSGGVYEQY
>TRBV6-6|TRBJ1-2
ASYRPGGYT
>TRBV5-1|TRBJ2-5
ASSLTAAQETQY
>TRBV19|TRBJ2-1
ASSSRVGVRGYNEQF
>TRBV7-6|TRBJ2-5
ASSLAQPGGLKTQY
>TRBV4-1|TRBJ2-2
ASSHEQLSAGELF
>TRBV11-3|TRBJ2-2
ASSLDARANTGELF
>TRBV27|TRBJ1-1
ASTPGGGSAQAF
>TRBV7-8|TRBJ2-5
ASSGGGFSGDQY
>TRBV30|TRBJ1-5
AWSVSSGEQPQH
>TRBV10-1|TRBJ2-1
ASSVGRNTNEQF
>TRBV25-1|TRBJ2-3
ASSDNTDTQY
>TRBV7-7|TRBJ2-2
ASSLLSGDTGELF
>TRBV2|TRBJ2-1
ASSVGTGGGNEQF
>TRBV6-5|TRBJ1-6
ASSYPDYNSPLH
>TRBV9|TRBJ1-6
ASSVEGAGESPLH
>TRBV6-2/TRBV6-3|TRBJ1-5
ASSWDTVGIYSNQPQH
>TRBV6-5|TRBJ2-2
ASSPGTHTGELF